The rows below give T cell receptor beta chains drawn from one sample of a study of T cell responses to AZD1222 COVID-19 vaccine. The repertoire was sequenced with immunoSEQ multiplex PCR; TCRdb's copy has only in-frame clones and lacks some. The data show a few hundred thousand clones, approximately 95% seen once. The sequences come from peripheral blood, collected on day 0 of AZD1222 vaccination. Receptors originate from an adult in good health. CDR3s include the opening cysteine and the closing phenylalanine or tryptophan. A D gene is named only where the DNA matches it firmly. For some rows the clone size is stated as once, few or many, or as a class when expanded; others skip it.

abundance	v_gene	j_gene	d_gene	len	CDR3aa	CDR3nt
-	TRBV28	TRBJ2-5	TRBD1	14	CASNRQGTQETQYF	TGTGCCAGCAACAGACAGGGCACCCAAGAGACCCAGTACTTC
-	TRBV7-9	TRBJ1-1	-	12	CASSLTGRGAFF	TGTGCCAGCAGCCTCACAGGCCGGGGAGCTTTCTTT
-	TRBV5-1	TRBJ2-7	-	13	CASRPIGTYEQYF	TGCGCCAGTCGTCCAATTGGGACCTACGAGCAGTACTTC
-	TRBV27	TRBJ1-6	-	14	CASSAKDSNSPLHF	TGTGCCAGCAGTGCAAAGGACAGCAACTCACCCCTCCACTTT
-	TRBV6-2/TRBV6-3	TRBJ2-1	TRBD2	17	CASSLTGTSGGAGEQFF	TGTGCCAGCAGTCTCACCGGGACTAGCGGGGGGGCCGGGGAGCAGTTCTTC
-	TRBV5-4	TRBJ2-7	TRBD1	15	CASSLSGTGIDEQYF	TGTGCCAGCAGCTTATCCGGGACAGGGATCGACGAGCAGTACTTC
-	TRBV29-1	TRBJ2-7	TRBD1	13	CSVRDRGPYEQYF	TGCAGCGTCCGGGACAGGGGGCCCTACGAGCAGTACTTC
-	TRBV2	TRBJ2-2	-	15	CASSITPKQTGELFF	TGTGCCAGCAGTATTACACCGAAACAAACCGGGGAGCTGTTTTTT
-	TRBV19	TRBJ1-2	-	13	CASSGTAWDGYTF	TGTGCCAGTAGTGGGACGGCCTGGGATGGCTACACCTTC
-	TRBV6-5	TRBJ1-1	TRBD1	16	CASSYGLGQGNTEAFF	TGTGCCAGCAGTTACGGATTGGGACAGGGTAATACTGAAGCTTTCTTT
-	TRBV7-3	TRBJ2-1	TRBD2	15	CASSPGTSGSGEQFF	TGTGCCAGCAGCCCAGGGACTAGCGGGAGCGGTGAGCAGTTCTTC
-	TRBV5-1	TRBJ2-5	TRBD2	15	CASSLVLAGGETQYF	TGCGCCAGCAGCTTGGTACTAGCGGGGGGAGAGACCCAGTACTTC
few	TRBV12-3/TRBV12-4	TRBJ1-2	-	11	CASSDRYGYTF	TGTGCCAGCAGCGACAGATATGGCTACACCTTC
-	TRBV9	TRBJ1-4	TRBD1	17	CASSVGTGRSTNEKLFF	TGTGCCAGCAGCGTAGGGACAGGCCGTTCAACTAATGAAAAACTGTTTTTT
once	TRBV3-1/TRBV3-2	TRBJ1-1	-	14	CASSQVWGATEAFF	TGTGCCAGCAGCCAAGTATGGGGAGCAACTGAAGCTTTCTTT
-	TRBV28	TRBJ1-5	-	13	CASSPPLWQPQHF	TGTGCCAGCAGTCCACCTCTTTGGCAGCCCCAGCATTTT
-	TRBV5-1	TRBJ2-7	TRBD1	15	CASIEGTGSQSEQYF	TGCGCCAGCATCGAAGGGACAGGGAGCCAGTCCGAGCAGTACTTC
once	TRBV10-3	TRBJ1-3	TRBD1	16	CAISESRGLDGNTIYF	TGTGCCATCAGTGAGTCGAGGGGGCTCGATGGAAACACCATATATTTT
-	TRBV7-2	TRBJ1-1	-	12	CASSHLGTEAFF	TGTGCCAGCAGTCATCTTGGCACTGAAGCTTTCTTT
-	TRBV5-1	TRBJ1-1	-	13	CASSSNQNTEAFF	TGCGCCAGCAGCTCCAACCAGAACACTGAAGCTTTCTTT
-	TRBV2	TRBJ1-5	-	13	CASTPNLNQPQHF	TGTGCCAGCACCCCTAACCTTAATCAGCCCCAGCATTTT
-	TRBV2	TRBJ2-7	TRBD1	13	CASTGDSKYEQYF	TGTGCCAGCACTGGGGACAGTAAGTACGAGCAGTACTTC
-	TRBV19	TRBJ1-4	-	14	CASSDQGNGEKLFF	TGTGCCAGTAGTGATCAGGGAAACGGTGAAAAACTGTTTTTT
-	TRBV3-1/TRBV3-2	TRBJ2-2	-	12	CASSQAAGELFF	TGTGCCAGCAGCCAAGCAGCCGGGGAGCTGTTTTTT
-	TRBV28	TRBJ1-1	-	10	CASSSLGAFF	TGTGCCAGCAGCAGCCTTGGGGCTTTCTTT
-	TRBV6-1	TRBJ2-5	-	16	CASSEARGSSGETQYF	TGTGCCAGCAGTGAAGCTCGGGGGTCCTCCGGGGAGACCCAGTACTTC
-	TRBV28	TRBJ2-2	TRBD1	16	CASINRGRGSTGELFF	TGTGCCAGCATCAACAGGGGGCGCGGCAGCACCGGGGAGCTGTTTTTT
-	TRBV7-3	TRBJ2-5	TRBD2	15	CASSQTGTRQETQYF	TGTGCCAGCAGCCAAACCGGGACTAGACAAGAGACCCAGTACTTC
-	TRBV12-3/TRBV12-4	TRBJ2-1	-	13	CASSLLQIDEQFF	TGTGCCAGCAGTTTATTACAAATCGATGAGCAGTTCTTC
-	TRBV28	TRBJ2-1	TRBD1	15	CASSTTGGSYNEQFF	TGTGCCAGCAGTACTACAGGGGGCTCCTACAATGAGCAGTTCTTC
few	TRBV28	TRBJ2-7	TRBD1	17	CASSLSRTGRGSYEQYF	TGTGCCAGCAGTCTCTCACGGACAGGGAGAGGCTCCTACGAGCAGTACTTC
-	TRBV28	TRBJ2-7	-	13	CASSRPGFGEQYF	TGTGCCAGCAGTCGTCCAGGGTTCGGGGAGCAGTACTTC
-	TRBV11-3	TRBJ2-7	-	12	CASGPTLGEQYF	TGTGCCAGCGGCCCGACACTCGGGGAGCAGTACTTC
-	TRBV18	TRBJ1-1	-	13	CASSQGLDTEAFF	TGTGCCAGCTCGCAGGGGTTGGACACTGAAGCTTTCTTT
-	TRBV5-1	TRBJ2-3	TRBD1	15	CASSKDRATTDTQYF	TGCGCCAGCAGCAAGGACAGGGCTACCACAGATACGCAGTATTTT
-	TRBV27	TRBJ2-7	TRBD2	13	CASIPKRGNEQYF	TGTGCCAGCATCCCGAAGCGGGGGAACGAGCAGTACTTC
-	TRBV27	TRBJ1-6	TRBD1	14	CASSHRDRNSPLHF	TGTGCCAGCAGTCACCGGGACAGGAATTCACCCCTCCACTTT
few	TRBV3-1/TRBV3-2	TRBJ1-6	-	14	CASSPRAYNSPLHF	TGTGCCAGCAGCCCGCGAGCCTATAATTCACCCCTCCACTTT
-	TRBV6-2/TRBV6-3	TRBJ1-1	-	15	CASSYSGRGIGAAFF	TGTGCCAGCAGTTACTCCGGTCGGGGCATAGGAGCAGCTTTCTTT
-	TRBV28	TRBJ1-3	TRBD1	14	CASYRGRPGNTIYF	TGTGCCTCCTACAGGGGCCGACCGGGAAACACCATATATTTT
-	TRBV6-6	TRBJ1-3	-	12	CASSPAGNTIYF	TGTGCCAGCAGCCCCGCTGGAAACACCATATATTTT
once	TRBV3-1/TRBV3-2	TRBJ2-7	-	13	CASSQGGALEQYF	TGTGCCAGCAGCCAAGGTGGGGCTCTCGAGCAGTACTTC